Listed below are T cell receptor beta chains from one sample, sequenced in a study of identical twins. TCRdb ran MiXCR on the 5' RACE reads and lists one entry per CDR3 protein. In the table there are hundreds of thousands of distinct CDR3 sequences, about 8.3% of which are singletons. The same sample was also used in a study of yellow fever vaccine responses in identical twins.

Sequenced input: memory (CD45RO+) T cells sorted from blood. These receptors were collected from a woman aged 18-29 years in good health. CDR3s include the opening cysteine and the closing phenylalanine or tryptophan. The D gene is left open where the match is weak. Size is omitted from some rows. Given values are once, few, many or a class for expanded clones.

many,TRBJ1-1,TRBV10-1,-,TGCGCCAGCAGTGGTCAGGGCGACGGGACTGAAGCTTTCTTT,CASSGQGDGTEAFF
-,TRBJ1-2,TRBV28,TRBD1,TGTGCCAGCAGCCCAGGGACAGGTGGTTTCTATGGCTACACCTTC,CASSPGTGGFYGYTF
-,TRBJ2-2,TRBV5-1,-,TGCGCCAGCAGCGAGGGGACGGGGACCGGGGAGCTGTTTTTT,CASSEGTGTGELFF
-,TRBJ2-3,TRBV20-1,TRBD2,TGCAGTGCTAGTTTGAGACTAGCGGGGGGGGGAGATACGCAGTATTTT,CSASLRLAGGGDTQYF
-,TRBJ1-3,TRBV7-2,-,TGTGCCAGCAGCGGCGGCGGCCCAAACACCATATATTTT,CASSGGGPNTIYF
-,TRBJ1-5,TRBV27,-,TGTGCCAGCAGTTCCCTCGGGTCGGGTCAGCCCCAGCATTTT,CASSSLGSGQPQHF
few,TRBJ1-1,TRBV6-1,TRBD1,TGTGCCAGCAGTCAACCGGGACAGGGTTCTGAAGCTTTCTTT,CASSQPGQGSEAFF
-,TRBJ2-5,TRBV3-1,-,TGTGCCAGCAGCGTGACCGTCCGGGAGACCCAGTACTTC,CASSVTVRETQYF
-,TRBJ2-2,TRBV6-1,-,TGTGCCAGCAGGGAGAGCGGGTCGACCGGGGAGCTGTTTTTT,CASRESGSTGELFF
few,TRBJ2-7,TRBV12-3/TRBV12-4,-,TGTGCCAGCAGGAGGGGTTTGGGACGCGAGCAGTACTTC,CASRRGLGREQYF
few,TRBJ1-6,TRBV18,TRBD1,TGTGCCAGCTCGGCTGGGACAGCGCACAATTCACCCCTCCACTTT,CASSAGTAHNSPLHF
many,TRBJ2-1,TRBV7-8,-,TGTGCCAGCAGCGGTGGAGGCAATGAGCAGTTCTTC,CASSGGGNEQFF
-,TRBJ2-1,TRBV20-1,TRBD2,TGCAGTGCTCCCCGGGAGGGGGGCCTTCATGAGCAGTTCTTC,CSAPREGGLHEQFF
few,TRBJ2-3,TRBV29-1,TRBD2,TGCAGCGTAGTACTAGCGGGAGGCACAGATACGCAGTATTTT,CSVVLAGGTDTQYF
few,TRBJ1-1,TRBV18,-,TGTGCCAGCTCACCCGACGGACAGATTAACACTGAAGCTTTCTTT,CASSPDGQINTEAFF
few,TRBJ1-1,TRBV6-1,TRBD1,TGTGCCAGCAGGGGGACAGGGCGTAACACTGAAGCTTTCTTT,CASRGTGRNTEAFF
-,TRBJ1-1,TRBV18,-,TGTGCCAGCTCACCACCTCAGGGGTTGGGGACTGAAGCTTTCTTT,CASSPPQGLGTEAFF
-,TRBJ2-1,TRBV7-2,-,TGTGCCAGCAGCTTAGCAGGGTGGGGGGACTACAATGAGCAGTTCTTC,CASSLAGWGDYNEQFF
many,TRBJ2-3,TRBV3-1,TRBD2,TGTGCCAGCAGTCCGAGCGGGGGGTTCACAGATACGCAGTATTTT,CASSPSGGFTDTQYF
few,TRBJ2-2,TRBV6-1,-,TGTGCCAGCAGTGCGATGGGGGTGGGGACCGGGGAGCTGTTTTTT,CASSAMGVGTGELFF
-,TRBJ2-7,TRBV3-1,TRBD2,TGTGCCAGCAGCCATGGGACTTTAGCGGGAACTGTGCGGTACGAGCAGTACTTC,CASSHGTLAGTVRYEQYF
-,TRBJ2-3,TRBV7-6,-,TGTGCCAGCAGCTTAGGGGCCCCAAGCACAGATACGCAGTATTTT,CASSLGAPSTDTQYF
few,TRBJ2-7,TRBV28,-,TGTGCCAGCGAGGCCAATCACTACGAGCAGTACTTC,CASEANHYEQYF
few,TRBJ2-3,TRBV7-7,TRBD2,TGTGCCAGCAGCTTCGGTAGCGGGGGTAGGGATACGCAGTATTTT,CASSFGSGGRDTQYF
few,TRBJ2-5,TRBV5-6,TRBD1,TGTGCCAGCAGCTCTCTGACAGGGGCCGAAGAGACCCAGTACTTC,CASSSLTGAEETQYF
many,TRBJ2-7,TRBV6-2/TRBV6-3,-,TGTGCCAGCAGTTACGCGGCAAGCTACGAGCAGTACTTC,CASSYAASYEQYF
-,TRBJ2-5,TRBV5-6,-,TGTGCCAGCAGCTTGGCCCCACAGGGCCAAGAGACCCAGTACTTC,CASSLAPQGQETQYF
-,TRBJ2-2,TRBV14,-,TGTGCCAGCAGCCCCGGGACCGTGAACACCGGGGAGCTGTTTTTT,CASSPGTVNTGELFF
-,TRBJ2-1,TRBV2,-,TGTGCCAGCAGTGATGGCGTGGGCGGGAAGCAGCACAATGAGCAGTTCTTC,CASSDGVGGKQHNEQFF
many,TRBJ2-3,TRBV20-1,TRBD2,TGCAGTGCTAGTCTTCCTAGCGGGATTAACAGTATCACAGATACGCAGTATTTT,CSASLPSGINSITDTQYF
few,TRBJ1-5,TRBV9,-,TGTGCCAGCAGCGTCTCGGGGGGCAATCAGCCCCAGCATTTT,CASSVSGGNQPQHF
many,TRBJ2-2,TRBV6-4,-,TGTGCCAGCAGTGAATCAGGGGATACCGGGGAGCTGTTTTTT,CASSESGDTGELFF
few,TRBJ1-3,TRBV28,-,TGTGCCAGCAGTTTGCCACCTGTCTCTGGAAACACCATATATTTT,CASSLPPVSGNTIYF
few,TRBJ2-7,TRBV19,TRBD2,TGTGCCAGTAGTCTCAATAGCGGGCCACCCTACGAGCAGTACTTC,CASSLNSGPPYEQYF
many,TRBJ1-1,TRBV12-3/TRBV12-4,-,TGTGCCAGCAGTTTCTTGGGGGCTAACACTGAAGCTTTCTTT,CASSFLGANTEAFF
-,TRBJ2-2,TRBV7-3,TRBD2,TGTGCCAGCAGCACAGGACTAGCGGGGACCGGGGAGCTGTTTTTT,CASSTGLAGTGELFF
-,TRBJ2-3,TRBV5-1,TRBD2,TGCGCCAGCAGCCCAACCAGCGGGGGAGCCCCAGATACGCAGTATTTT,CASSPTSGGAPDTQYF
few,TRBJ2-1,TRBV5-6,-,TGTGCCAGCAGGCGACACAACAATGAGCAGTTCTTC,CASRRHNNEQFF
-,TRBJ2-1,TRBV6-7,TRBD2,TGTGCCAGCAGTTACTTGAAGACATTAGCGGGAGGAGCCTACAATGAGCAGTTCTTC,CASSYLKTLAGGAYNEQFF
many,TRBJ1-1,TRBV7-6,-,TGTGCCAGCAGCCCCCGAACAGGGTTGAACACTGAAGCTTTCTTT,CASSPRTGLNTEAFF
many,TRBJ2-2,TRBV29-1,-,TGCAGCGTTGTGGTTGACGGGAGACGAGCCACCGGGGAGCTGTTTTTT,CSVVVDGRRATGELFF
few,TRBJ2-5,TRBV20-1,TRBD2,TGCAGTGCCTTCCCTACTAGCGGGGGAGAGACCCAGTACTTC,CSAFPTSGGETQYF
-,TRBJ2-2,TRBV12-3/TRBV12-4,-,TGTGCCAGCAGTTTCCGCACTGACACCGGGGAGCTGTTTTTT,CASSFRTDTGELFF
many,TRBJ2-4,TRBV29-1,-,TGCAGCGTTGAGAGGGGGGAGGGCCGCTTAAACATTCAGTACTTC,CSVERGEGRLNIQYF
many,TRBJ2-5,TRBV10-3,-,TGTGCCATCAGTGATACGGTCGCACAAGAGACCCAGTACTTC,CAISDTVAQETQYF
-,TRBJ1-5,TRBV28,-,TGTGCCAGCAGTCTCCCGGGCCCAATTCCTCAGCCCCAGCATTTT,CASSLPGPIPQPQHF
many,TRBJ1-1,TRBV7-2,-,TGTGCCAGCAAGAGGCTTCAGCTGAACACTGAAGCTTTCTTT,CASKRLQLNTEAFF
many,TRBJ1-2,TRBV12-3/TRBV12-4,TRBD1,TGTGCCAGCAGTGCCGAGACCGGGACAGAGTATAACTATGGCTACACCTTC,CASSAETGTEYNYGYTF
few,TRBJ2-1,TRBV7-7,TRBD2,TGTGCCAGCAGCTTGGGACTAGCGGGAGCAAGGGATGAGCAGTTCTTC,CASSLGLAGARDEQFF
few,TRBJ2-7,TRBV28,TRBD1,TGTGCCAGCAGCCCGGACAGGGGGAAACGGAGCTCCTACGAGCAGTACTTC,CASSPDRGKRSSYEQYF
-,TRBJ2-1,TRBV3-1,TRBD2,TGTGCCTGCAGCCAAGAGGCGGGAGGGCCTTGGTATGAGCAGTTCTTC,CACSQEAGGPWYEQFF
few,TRBJ2-2,TRBV15,-,TGTGCCACCAGCAGTAAGACTAGTGTCGGGGAGCTGTTTTTT,CATSSKTSVGELFF
many,TRBJ1-1,TRBV5-1,-,TGCGCCAGCAGCTTGGACAGGAACACTGAAGCTTTCTTT,CASSLDRNTEAFF